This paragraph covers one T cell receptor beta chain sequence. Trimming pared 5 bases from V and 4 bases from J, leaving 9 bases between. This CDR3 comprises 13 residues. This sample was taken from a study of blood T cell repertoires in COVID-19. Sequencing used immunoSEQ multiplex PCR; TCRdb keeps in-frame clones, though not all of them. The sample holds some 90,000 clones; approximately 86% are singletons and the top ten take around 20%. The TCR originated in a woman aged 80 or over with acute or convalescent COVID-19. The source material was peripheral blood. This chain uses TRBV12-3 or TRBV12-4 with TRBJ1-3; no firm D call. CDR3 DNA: TGTGCCAGCAGTATTAACGGGGGAAACACCATATATTTT. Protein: CASSINGGNTIYF.